This T cell receptor (beta chain) was identified in a study of T cells after yellow fever vaccination. For the study at large: With SMART-Seq v4 Ultra Low Input, the fractions containing low cell numbers were prepared. Study conclusions and caveats: Highly abundant clonotypes carried over from the bulk population could end up in FACS-sorted repertoires as contaminants. Shared CD4/CD8 clonotypes were a small share, likely from convergent recombination.

This clonotype was counted only a few times. What it binds is not known. CDR3 length: 15 amino acids. Deletions cut 7 bases from V and 2 bases from J, with 17 bases between. Germline lookup yields CDR1 MDHEN and CDR2 SYDVKM. A single record per CDR3 protein comes from TCRdb applying MiXCR to the 5' RACE reads. This sample carries hundreds of thousands of distinct CDR3 sequences, roughly 12% of them seen once, and the ten largest clones take 11% to 15%. The clonotype originates from a man aged 25-40 years who received the YFV17D yellow fever vaccine. The chain combines TRBV28 with TRBJ2-5, with D perhaps given as TRBD1 or TRBD2 (6 bases each). Sequenced here: PBMCs, sampled on the day of the yellow fever booster vaccination. The CDR3 reads CASNHRGAEQETQYF. The CDR3 coding sequence is TGTGCCAGCAACCATAGGGGGGCAGAGCAAGAGACCCAGTACTTC.